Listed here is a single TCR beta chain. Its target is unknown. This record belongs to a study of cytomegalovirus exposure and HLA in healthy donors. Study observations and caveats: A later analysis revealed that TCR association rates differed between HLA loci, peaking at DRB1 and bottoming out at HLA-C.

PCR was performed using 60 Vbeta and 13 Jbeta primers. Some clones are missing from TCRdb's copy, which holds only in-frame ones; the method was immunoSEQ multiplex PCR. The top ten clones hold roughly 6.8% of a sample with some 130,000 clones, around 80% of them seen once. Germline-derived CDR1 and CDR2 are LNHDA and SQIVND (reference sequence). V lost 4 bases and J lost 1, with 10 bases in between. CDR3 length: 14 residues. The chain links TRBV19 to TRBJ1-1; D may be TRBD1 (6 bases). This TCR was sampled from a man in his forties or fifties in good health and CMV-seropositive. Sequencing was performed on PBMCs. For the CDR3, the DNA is TGTGCCAGTAGTACACAGGGCAGGAACACTGAAGCTTTCTTT. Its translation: CASSTQGRNTEAFF.